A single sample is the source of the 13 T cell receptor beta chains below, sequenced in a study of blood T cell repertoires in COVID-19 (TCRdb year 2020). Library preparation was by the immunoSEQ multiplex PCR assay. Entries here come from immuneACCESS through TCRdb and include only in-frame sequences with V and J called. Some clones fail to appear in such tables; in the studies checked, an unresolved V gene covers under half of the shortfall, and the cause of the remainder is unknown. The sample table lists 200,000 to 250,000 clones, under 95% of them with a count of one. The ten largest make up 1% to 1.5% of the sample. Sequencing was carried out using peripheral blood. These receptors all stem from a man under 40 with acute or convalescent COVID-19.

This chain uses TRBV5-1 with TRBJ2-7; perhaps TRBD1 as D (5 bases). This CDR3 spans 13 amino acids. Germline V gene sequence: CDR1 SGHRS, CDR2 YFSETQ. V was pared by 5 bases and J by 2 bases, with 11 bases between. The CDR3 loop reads CASSSRVPYEQYF. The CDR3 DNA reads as TGCGCCAGCAGTTCCAGGGTTCCCTACGAGCAGTACTTC.

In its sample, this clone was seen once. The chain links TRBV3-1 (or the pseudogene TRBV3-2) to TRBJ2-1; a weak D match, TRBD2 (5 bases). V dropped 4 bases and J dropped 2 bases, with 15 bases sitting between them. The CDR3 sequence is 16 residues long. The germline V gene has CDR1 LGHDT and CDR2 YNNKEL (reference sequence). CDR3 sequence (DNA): TGTGCCAGCAGCCCCTCCACGGGATGGGCCTACAATGAGCAGTTCTTC. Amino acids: CASSPSTGWAYNEQFF.

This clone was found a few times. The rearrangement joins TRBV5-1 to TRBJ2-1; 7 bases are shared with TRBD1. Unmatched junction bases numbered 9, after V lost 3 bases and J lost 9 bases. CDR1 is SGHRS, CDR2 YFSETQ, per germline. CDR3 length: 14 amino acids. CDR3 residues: CASSSNRGHGEQFF. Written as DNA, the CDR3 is TGCGCCAGCAGCTCAAACAGGGGACACGGTGAGCAGTTCTTC.

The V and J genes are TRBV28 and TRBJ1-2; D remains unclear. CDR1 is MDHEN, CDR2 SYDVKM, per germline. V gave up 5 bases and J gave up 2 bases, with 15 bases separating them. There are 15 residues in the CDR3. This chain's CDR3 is CASSRPLSPNYGYTF. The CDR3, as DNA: TGTGCCAGCAGTCGCCCACTCTCACCGAACTATGGCTACACCTTC.

The CDR3 protein is CASSKAFSRAGGDNEQFF. The CDR3 nucleotides read TGTGCCAGCAGCAAAGCCTTCTCTAGGGCGGGAGGTGACAATGAGCAGTTCTTC. The genes are TRBV21-1 and TRBJ2-1; the DNA was not used to check the table's D call, TRBD2. TRBV21-1 is shown as a pseudogene. The CDR3 runs 18 residues.

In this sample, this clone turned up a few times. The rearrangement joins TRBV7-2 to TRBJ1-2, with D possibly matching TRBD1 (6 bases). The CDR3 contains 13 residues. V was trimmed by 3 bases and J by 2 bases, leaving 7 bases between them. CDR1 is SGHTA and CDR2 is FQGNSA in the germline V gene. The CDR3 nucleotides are TGTGCCAGCAGCTTCGACAGGAACTATGGCTACACCTTC. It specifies CASSFDRNYGYTF.

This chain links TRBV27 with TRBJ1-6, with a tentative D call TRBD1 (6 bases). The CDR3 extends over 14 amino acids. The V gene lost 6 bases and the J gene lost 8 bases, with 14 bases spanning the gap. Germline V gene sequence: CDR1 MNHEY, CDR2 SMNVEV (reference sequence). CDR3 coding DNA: TGTGCCAGCAGAAAATGGGAGGGGGATTCACCCCTCCACTTT. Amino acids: CASRKWEGDSPLHF.

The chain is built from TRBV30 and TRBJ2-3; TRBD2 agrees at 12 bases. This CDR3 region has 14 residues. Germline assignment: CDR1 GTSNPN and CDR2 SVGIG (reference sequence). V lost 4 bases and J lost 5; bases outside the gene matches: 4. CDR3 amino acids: CAWILAGGGDTQYF. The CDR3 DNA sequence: TGTGCCTGGATCCTAGCGGGAGGGGGAGATACGCAGTATTTT.

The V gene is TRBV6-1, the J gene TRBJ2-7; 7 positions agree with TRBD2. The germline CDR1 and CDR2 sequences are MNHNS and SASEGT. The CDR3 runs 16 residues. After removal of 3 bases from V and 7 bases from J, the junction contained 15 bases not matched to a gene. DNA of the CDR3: TGTGCCAGCAGTGACAGCGGGACCGAGTTTATCTTAGAGCAGTACTTC. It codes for CASSDSGTEFILEQYF.

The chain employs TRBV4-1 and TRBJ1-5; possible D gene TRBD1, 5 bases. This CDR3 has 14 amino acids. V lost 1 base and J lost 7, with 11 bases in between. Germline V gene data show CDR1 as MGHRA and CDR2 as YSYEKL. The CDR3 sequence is CASSQGQGNQPQHF. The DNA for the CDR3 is TGCGCCAGCAGCCAAGGTCAGGGTAACCAGCCCCAGCATTTT.

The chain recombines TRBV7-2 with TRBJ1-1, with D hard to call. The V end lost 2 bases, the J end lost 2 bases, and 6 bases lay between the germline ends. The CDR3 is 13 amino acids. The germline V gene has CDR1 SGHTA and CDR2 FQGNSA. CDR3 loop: CASSLTTNTEAFF. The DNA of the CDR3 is TGTGCCAGCAGCTTAACAACAAACACTGAAGCTTTCTTT.

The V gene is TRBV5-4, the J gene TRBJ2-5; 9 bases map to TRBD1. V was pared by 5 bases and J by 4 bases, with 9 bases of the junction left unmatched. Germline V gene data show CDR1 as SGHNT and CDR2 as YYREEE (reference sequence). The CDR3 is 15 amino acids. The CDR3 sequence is CASSSGQGGGETQYF. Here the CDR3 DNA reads TGTGCCAGCAGTTCGGGACAGGGAGGGGGAGAGACCCAGTACTTC.

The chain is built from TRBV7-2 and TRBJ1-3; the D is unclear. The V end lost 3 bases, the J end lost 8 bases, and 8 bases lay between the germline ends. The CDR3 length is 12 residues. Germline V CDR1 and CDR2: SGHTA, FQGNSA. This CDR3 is CASSFMWHTIYF. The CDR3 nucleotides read TGTGCCAGCAGCTTTATGTGGCACACCATATATTTT. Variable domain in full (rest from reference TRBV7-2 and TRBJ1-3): GAGVSQSPSNKVTEKGKDVELRCDPISGHTALYWYRQSLGQGLEFLIYFQGNSAPDKSGLPSDRFSAERTGGSVSTLTIQRTQQEDSAVYLCASSFMWHTIYFGEGSWLTVV.